The 13 T cell receptor beta chains presented below share a single source sample, sequenced in a study of response to subunit inactivated influenza vaccine. TCRdb reanalysed the RT-PCR reads using MiXCR and keeps one entry per CDR3 protein. The data show about 700,000 distinct CDR3 sequences, approximately 13% seen once. The sequences come from PBMCs from blood, collected roughly 15 days before vaccination. The origin of the receptors is a middle-aged man who received an inactivated influenza vaccine.

This clonotype was picked up a small number of times. V and J are TRBV7-2 and TRBJ2-1; a possible D gene is TRBD1 (6 bases). Germline V CDR1 and CDR2: SGHTA, FQGNSA. Trimming cost V 1 base and J 9 bases, with 10 bases left between them. This CDR3 comprises 13 residues. The CDR3 is CASSLGQVGEQFF. Written as DNA, the CDR3 is TGTGCCAGCAGCTTAGGACAGGTGGGTGAGCAGTTCTTC. Variable domain in full (rest from reference TRBV7-2 and TRBJ2-1): GAGVSQSPSNKVTEKGKDVELRCDPISGHTALYWYRQSLGQGLEFLIYFQGNSAPDKSGLPSDRFSAERTGGSVSTLTIQRTQQEDSAVYLCASSLGQVGEQFFGPGTRLTVL.

V and J are TRBV20-1 and TRBJ2-4, with 8 bases fitting TRBD1. J lost 0 bases, V lost 2 bases, and 6 bases had no gene match. This CDR3 region has 16 residues. Germline V lookup: CDR1 DFQATT, CDR2 SNEGSKA (reference sequence). The CDR3 coding sequence is TGCAGTGCTAGAAGGACAGGGCATATAGCCAAAAACATTCAGTACTTC. Amino acid sequence: CSARRTGHIAKNIQYF.

This clonotype was detected a few times. The chain couples TRBV20-1 to TRBJ2-5; 10 bases are shared with TRBD2. Germline assignment: CDR1 DFQATT and CDR2 SNEGSKA (reference sequence). The CDR3 length is 14 residues. With V trimmed by 5 bases and J by 5 bases, 8 bases remained unmatched. The CDR3 coding sequence is TGCAGTGCTTTCCCCCTAGCGGGGGTTGAGACCCAGTACTTC. Translated, it gives CSAFPLAGVETQYF.

The chain recombines TRBV4-1 with TRBJ2-7, with 8 bases identical to TRBD2. After removal of 0 bases from V and 2 bases from J, the junction contained 6 bases not matched to a gene. CDR1 is MGHRA, CDR2 YSYEKL, per germline. The CDR3 extends over 16 amino acids. CDR3 DNA sequence: TGCGCCAGCAGCCAAGATAAGCGAGCGGGGGCCTACGAGCAGTACTTC. Its protein product is CASSQDKRAGAYEQYF.

In this sample, this clonotype turned up a few times. The chain combines TRBV6-5 with TRBJ2-1; 7 bases align to TRBD2. J lost 2 bases, V lost 4 bases, and 11 bases had no gene match. Germline V gives CDR1 MNHEY, CDR2 SVGAGI. The length of the CDR3 is 17 residues. The chain's CDR3 is CASSWGRLAATYNEQFF. DNA for the CDR3: TGTGCCAGCAGTTGGGGCCGACTAGCAGCTACCTACAATGAGCAGTTCTTC.

This clonotype appeared a few times. The chain joins TRBV7-2 to TRBJ2-2; 7 bases match TRBD1. J was trimmed by 1 base and V by 5 bases; bases with no gene match: 4. CDR1 SGHTA and CDR2 FQGNSA come from the germline V gene. The CDR3 runs to 15 residues. The CDR3 protein is CASSQRGLNTGELFF. For the CDR3, the DNA is TGTGCCAGCAGCCAAAGGGGGCTGAACACCGGGGAGCTGTTTTTT.

There are a few counts of this clonotype. In nucleotides, the CDR3 is TGTGCCAGCAGTTTCAGGGGACGCAAAAACATTCAGTACTTC. This codes for CASSFRGRKNIQYF. This chain joins TRBV28 and TRBJ2-4, with TRBD1 as a possible D gene (6 bases). The V end lost 3 bases, the J end lost 3 bases, and 9 bases lay between the germline ends. CDR3 length equals 14 residues. CDR1 and CDR2 (germline): MDHEN, SYDVKM.

At least ten counts were recorded for this clonotype. The CDR3 nucleotides read TGTGCCAGCAGTGTAGAGCTAGCGGGAAGGAATGAGCAGTTCTTC. Protein sequence: CASSVELAGRNEQFF. This rearrangement joins TRBV6-4 to TRBJ2-1; TRBD2 agrees at 9 bases. J lost 7 bases, V lost 4 bases, and 8 bases had no gene match. The CDR3 runs 15 residues. CDR1 is MRHNA and CDR2 is SNTAGT in the germline V gene.

The table lists this clonotype with a few counts. This chain links TRBV30 with TRBJ2-7; 9 bases fit TRBD1. V lost 1 base, J lost 3 bases, and 7 bases stayed unmatched. Germline CDR1 is GTSNPN and CDR2 is SVGIG (reference sequence). There are 15 residues in the CDR3. CDR3 nucleotides: TGTGCCTGGAGTGCCGGGACAGGGAAGGGCTACGAGCAGTACTTC. This translates into CAWSAGTGKGYEQYF.

The rearrangement joins TRBV7-2 to TRBJ1-5, with 7 bases lining up with TRBD1. The CDR3 runs 15 residues. In germline, CDR1 is SGHTA, CDR2 FQGNSA. J lost 0 bases, V lost 3 bases, and 2 bases had no gene match. CDR3 DNA: TGTGCCAGCAGCTTCACAGGGGTTAGCAATCAGCCCCAGCATTTT. Encoded protein: CASSFTGVSNQPQHF.

In its sample, this clonotype was seen a few times. The chain links TRBV5-6 to TRBJ1-2; D ambiguous. V was cut by 4 bases and J by 7 bases, with 14 bases left in between. The CDR3 length is 13 residues. Germline values: CDR1 SGHDT, CDR2 YYEEEE. In DNA form, the CDR3 reads TGTGCCAGCAGCCGTGGCCCCAGACCTGGCTACACCTTC. This codes for CASSRGPRPGYTF.

V and J are TRBV5-1 and TRBJ2-5; the match to TRBD2 covers 7 bases. V trimming: 6 bases; J trimming: 2 bases; junction bases outside the gene matches: 10. The germline gives CDR1 SGHRS, CDR2 YFSETQ. This CDR3 has 15 residues. The CDR3 sequence: CASTKVGGSQETQYF. The CDR3 region has the DNA TGCGCCAGCACAAAAGTGGGGGGGTCACAAGAGACCCAGTACTTC.

The chain combines TRBV19 with TRBJ2-1; D is uncertain. Germline V gene data show CDR1 as LNHDA and CDR2 as SQIVND (reference sequence). This CDR3 has 15 amino acids. V dropped 4 bases and J dropped 5 bases, with 15 bases sitting between them. The CDR3 reads CASSSSTLLNNEQFF. In DNA, the CDR3 is TGTGCCAGTAGTAGCTCCACCCTACTCAACAATGAGCAGTTCTTC.